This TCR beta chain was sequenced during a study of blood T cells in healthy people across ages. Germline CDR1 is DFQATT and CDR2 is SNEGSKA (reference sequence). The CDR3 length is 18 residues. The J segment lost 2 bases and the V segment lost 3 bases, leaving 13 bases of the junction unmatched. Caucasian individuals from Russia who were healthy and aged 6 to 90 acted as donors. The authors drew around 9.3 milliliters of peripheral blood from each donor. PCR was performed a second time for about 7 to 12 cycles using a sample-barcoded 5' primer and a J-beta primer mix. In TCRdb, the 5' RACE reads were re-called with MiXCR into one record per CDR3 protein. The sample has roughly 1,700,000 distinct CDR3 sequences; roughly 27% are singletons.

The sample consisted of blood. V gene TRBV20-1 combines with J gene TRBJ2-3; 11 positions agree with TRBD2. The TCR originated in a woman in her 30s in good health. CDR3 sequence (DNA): TGCAGTGCTAGTCGGCTAGCGGGGGGAGCCATATACACAGATACGCAGTATTTT. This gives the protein CSASRLAGGAIYTDTQYF.